Sequencing of this T cell receptor (beta chain) was carried out in a study of blood T cells in healthy people across ages. The second PCR ran roughly 7 to 11 cycles with a sample-barcoded 5' primer and J-beta primers. TCRdb recomputed calls from the 5' RACE reads with MiXCR, one row per CDR3 protein. The repertoire holds approximately 900,000 distinct CDR3 sequences, with just under 30% as singletons. For this clonotype: No conserved phenylalanine or tryptophan is present at the end of the CDR3, so a read error is the likely explanation.

The V and J ends lost 5 bases and 2 bases, in that order; junction bases with no gene match: 21. Germline V gene data show CDR1 as SEHNR and CDR2 as FQNEAQ (reference sequence). The CDR3 sequence is 20 residues long. The sample was also linked to a second study, of T cells of mothers and their children.

V is TRBV7-9 and J is TRBJ2-3; 8 positions match TRBD2. The TCR sequence derives from a woman in her forties in good health. Specimen: blood. CDR3 in DNA: TGTGCCAGCAGCCCAATACGGACTAGCAGGGGCTGGATTTACACAGATACGCAGTATTGT. Translating gives CASSPIRTSRGWIYTDTQYC.